This T cell receptor (beta chain) was found in a study of blood T cell repertoires in COVID-19. At the level of the study: Nucleic acid was either cDNA or gDNA, and it came from T cells, B-cell-depleted T cells, or PBMCs.

CDR1 is DFQATT, CDR2 SNEGSKA, per germline (reference sequence). This CDR3 spans 12 amino acids. The V gene end was trimmed by 3 bases and the J gene end by 7 bases; junction bases not matched to a gene: 5. Only in-frame clones appear in the TCRdb table, and some are missing; sequencing was by immunoSEQ multiplex PCR. The data show 400,000 to 450,000 clones, 88% seen once. The chain uses TRBV20-1 and TRBJ1-2, with TRBD1 matching over 7 bases. This receptor was obtained from a woman between 45 and 65 years old with COVID-19, enrolled during active disease. Material for sequencing was peripheral blood. Here the CDR3 reads CSASRGRGGYTF. The DNA for the CDR3 is TGCAGTGCTAGTAGGGGGCGAGGTGGCTACACCTTC.